This record looks at one T cell receptor beta chain sequence and its context. Sequencing was performed with immunoSEQ multiplex PCR; in TCRdb, only in-frame clones are kept and a portion is missing. The table shows 95,000 to 100,000 clones, with roughly 91% occurring only once. The CDR3 consists of 13 residues. From germline, CDR1 is MGHRA and CDR2 YSYEKL. Trimming cost V 4 bases and J 9 bases, with 10 bases left between them. This entry comes from a study of control samples from healthy donors and cancer patients. The chain employs TRBV4-1 and TRBJ1-6; D is unresolved. Sequencing was done on a sample of blood. The sequence was collected from a man aged 30 to 39 in good health. CDR3: CASSPLSSSPLHF. The CDR3 coding sequence is TGCGCCAGCAGCCCCCTCTCGAGTTCACCCCTCCACTTT.